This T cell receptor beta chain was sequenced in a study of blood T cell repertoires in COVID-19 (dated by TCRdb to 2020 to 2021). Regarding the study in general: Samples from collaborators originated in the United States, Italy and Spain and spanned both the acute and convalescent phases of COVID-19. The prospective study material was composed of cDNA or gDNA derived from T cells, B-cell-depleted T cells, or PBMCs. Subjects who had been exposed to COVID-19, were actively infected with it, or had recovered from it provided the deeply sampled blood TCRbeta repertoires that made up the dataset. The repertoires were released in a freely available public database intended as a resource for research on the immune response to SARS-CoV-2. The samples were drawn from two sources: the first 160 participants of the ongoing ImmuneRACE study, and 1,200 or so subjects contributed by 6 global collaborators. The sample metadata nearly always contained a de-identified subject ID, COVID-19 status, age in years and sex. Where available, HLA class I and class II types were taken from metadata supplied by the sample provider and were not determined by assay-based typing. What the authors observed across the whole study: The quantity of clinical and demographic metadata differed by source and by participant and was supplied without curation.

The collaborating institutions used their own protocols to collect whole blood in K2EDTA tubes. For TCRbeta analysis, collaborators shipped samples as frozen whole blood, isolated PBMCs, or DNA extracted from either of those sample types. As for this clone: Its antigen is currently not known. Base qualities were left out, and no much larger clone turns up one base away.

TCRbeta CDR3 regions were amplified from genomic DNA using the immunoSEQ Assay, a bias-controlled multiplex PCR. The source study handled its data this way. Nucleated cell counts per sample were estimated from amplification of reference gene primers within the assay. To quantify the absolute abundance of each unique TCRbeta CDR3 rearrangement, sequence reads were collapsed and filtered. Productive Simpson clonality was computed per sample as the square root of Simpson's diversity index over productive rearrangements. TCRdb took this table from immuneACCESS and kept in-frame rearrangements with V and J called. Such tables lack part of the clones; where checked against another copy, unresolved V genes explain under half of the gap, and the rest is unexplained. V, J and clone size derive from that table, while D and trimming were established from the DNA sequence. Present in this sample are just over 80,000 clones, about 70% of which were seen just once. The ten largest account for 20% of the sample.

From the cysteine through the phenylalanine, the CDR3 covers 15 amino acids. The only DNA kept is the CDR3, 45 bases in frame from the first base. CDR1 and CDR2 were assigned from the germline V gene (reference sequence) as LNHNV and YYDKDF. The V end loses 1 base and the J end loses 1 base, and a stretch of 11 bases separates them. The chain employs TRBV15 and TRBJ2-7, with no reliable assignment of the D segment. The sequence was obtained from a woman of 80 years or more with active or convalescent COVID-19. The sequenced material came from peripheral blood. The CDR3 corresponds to CATSRVEDRSYEQYF. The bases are TGTGCCACCAGCAGAGTTGAGGATAGGTCCTACGAGCAGTACTTC.